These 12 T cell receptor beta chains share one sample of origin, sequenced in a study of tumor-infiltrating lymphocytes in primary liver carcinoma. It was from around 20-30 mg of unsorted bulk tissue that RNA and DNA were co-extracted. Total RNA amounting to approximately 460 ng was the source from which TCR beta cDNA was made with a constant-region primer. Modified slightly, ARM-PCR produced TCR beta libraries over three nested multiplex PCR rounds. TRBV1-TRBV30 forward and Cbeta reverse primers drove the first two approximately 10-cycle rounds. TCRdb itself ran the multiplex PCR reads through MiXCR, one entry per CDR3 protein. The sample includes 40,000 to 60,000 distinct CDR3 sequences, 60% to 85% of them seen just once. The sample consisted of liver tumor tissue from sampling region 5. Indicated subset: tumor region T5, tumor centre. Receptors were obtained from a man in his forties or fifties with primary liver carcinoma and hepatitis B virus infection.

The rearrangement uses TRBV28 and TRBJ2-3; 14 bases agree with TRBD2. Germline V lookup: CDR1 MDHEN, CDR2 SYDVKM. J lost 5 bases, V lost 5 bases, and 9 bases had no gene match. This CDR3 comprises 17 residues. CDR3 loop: CASSRGLAGVAIDTQYF. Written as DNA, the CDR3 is TGTGCCAGCAGTAGGGGACTAGCGGGAGTAGCCATAGATACGCAGTATTTT.

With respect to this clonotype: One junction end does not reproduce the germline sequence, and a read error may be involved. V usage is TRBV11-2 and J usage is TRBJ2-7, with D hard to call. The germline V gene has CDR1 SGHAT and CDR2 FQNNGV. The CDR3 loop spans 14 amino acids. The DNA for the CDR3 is TGTGCCATCAGCATAACTGACACTGCCTACGAGCATTACTTC. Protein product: CAISITDTAYEHYF. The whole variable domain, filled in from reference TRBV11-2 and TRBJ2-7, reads EAGVAQSPRYKIIEKRQSVAFWCNPISGHATLYWYQQILGQGPKLLIQFQNNGVVDDSQLPKDRFSAERLKGVDSTLKIQPAKLEDSAVYLCAISITDTAYEHYFGPGTRLTVT.

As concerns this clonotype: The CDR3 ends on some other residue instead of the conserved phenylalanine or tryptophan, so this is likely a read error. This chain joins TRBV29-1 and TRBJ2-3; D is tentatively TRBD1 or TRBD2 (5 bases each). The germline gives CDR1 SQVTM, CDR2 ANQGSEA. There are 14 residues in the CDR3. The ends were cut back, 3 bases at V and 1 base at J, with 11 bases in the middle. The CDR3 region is CSVEGRDGTDTQYS. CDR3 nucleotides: TGCAGCGTTGAGGGTCGGGACGGCACAGATACGCAGTATTCT.

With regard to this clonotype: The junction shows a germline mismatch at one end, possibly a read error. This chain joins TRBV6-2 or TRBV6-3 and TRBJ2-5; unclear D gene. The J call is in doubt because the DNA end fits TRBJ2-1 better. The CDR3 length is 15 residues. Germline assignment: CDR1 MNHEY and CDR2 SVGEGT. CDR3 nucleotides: TGTGCTAGCAGTTACCCTCCTGGGCCGCCGGAGACCCAGTTCTTC. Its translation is CASSYPPGPPETQFF.

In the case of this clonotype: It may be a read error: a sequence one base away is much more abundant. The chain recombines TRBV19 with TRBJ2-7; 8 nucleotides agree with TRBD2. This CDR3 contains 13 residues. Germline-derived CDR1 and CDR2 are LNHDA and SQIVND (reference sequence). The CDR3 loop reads CASSLPAGDERYF. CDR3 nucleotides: TGTGCCAGTAGTTTGCCAGCGGGAGACGAGCGGTACTTC.

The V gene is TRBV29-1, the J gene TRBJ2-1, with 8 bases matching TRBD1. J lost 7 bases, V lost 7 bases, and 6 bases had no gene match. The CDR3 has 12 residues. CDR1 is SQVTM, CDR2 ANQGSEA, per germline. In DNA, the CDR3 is TGCAGCGATGTTAGACAGGGGAATGAGCAGTTCTTC. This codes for CSDVRQGNEQFF.

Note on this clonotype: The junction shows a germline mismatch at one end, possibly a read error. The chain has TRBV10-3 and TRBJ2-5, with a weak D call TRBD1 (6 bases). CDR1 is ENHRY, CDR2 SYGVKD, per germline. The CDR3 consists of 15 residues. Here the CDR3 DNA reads TGTGCCATCAGTGAGTGCGGACAGAGCCAAGAGACCCGGTACTTC. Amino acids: CAISECGQSQETRYF.

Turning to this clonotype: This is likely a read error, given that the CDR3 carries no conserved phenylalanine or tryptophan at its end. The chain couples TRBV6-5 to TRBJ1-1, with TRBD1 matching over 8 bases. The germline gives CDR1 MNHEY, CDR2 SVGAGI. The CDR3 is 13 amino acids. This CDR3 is CAGRETGATEAFL. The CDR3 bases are TGTGCCGGCAGGGAGACAGGGGCCACTGAAGCTTTCCTT.

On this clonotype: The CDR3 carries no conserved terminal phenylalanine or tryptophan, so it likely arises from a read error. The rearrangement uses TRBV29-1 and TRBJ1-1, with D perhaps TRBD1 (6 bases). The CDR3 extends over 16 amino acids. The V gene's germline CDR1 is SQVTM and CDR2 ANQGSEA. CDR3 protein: CSVGGVRDIMNTGAFS. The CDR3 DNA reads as TGCAGCGTTGGTGGGGTCAGGGACATTATGAACACTGGAGCTTTCTCT.

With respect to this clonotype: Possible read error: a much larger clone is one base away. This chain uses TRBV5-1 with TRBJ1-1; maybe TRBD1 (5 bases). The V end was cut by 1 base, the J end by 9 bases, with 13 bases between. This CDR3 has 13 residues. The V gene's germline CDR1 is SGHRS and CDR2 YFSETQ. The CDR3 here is CASSLTPRQKAFF. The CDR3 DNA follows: TGCGCCAGCAGCTTGACCCCCAGACAGAAAGCTTTCTTT.

The CDR3 bases are TGTGCCAGCAGCCAAGGGACGATACATGAGCAGTTCTTC. Protein product: CASSQGTIHEQFF. The chain recombines TRBV14 with TRBJ2-1, with unresolved D. Germline CDR1 is SGHDN and CDR2 is FVKESK. V was shortened by 1 base and J by 8 bases, with 9 bases between the two germline ends. The CDR3 runs 13 residues.

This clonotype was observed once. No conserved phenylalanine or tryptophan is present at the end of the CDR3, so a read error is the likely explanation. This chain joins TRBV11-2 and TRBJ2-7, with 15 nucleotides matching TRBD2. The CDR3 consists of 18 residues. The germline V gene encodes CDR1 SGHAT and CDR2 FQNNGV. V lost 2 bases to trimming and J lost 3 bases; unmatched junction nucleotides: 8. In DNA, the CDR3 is TGTGCCAGCAGCTTATCCGTTGGACTAGCGGGAGGGGGCTACGAGCAGTACATT. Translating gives CASSLSVGLAGGGYEQYI.